This T cell receptor beta chain was recorded in a study of OX40 agonist ivuxolimab in advanced cancers. The repertoire was sequenced with immunoSEQ multiplex PCR; TCRdb's copy has only in-frame clones and lacks some. Among 60,000 to 75,000 clones listed, 87% were seen once. The count of this clone is one. The germline CDR1 and CDR2 sequences are GTSNPN and SVGIG (reference sequence). The CDR3 contains 15 residues. With 3 bases clipped from V and 7 bases from J, the junction kept 7 bases outside the gene matches. The sample consisted of CD4+ or CD8+ T cells sorted from blood, taken in a trial of the OX40 agonist ivuxolimab. This chain uses TRBV30 with TRBJ2-7; 15 nucleotides align to TRBD2. This TCR was sampled from an adult with an advanced solid tumor such as melanoma, head and neck, liver or kidney cancer. CDR3 DNA sequence: TGTGCCTGGAGGGGGGCCGGGACTAGCGGGGGGGAGCAGTACTTC. Translating gives CAWRGAGTSGGEQYF. Drawing the rest from reference TRBV30 and TRBJ2-7, the complete variable domain is SQTIHQWPATLVQPVGSPLSLECTVEGTSNPNLYWYRQAAGRGLQLLFYSVGIGQISSEVPQNLSASRPQDRQFILSSKKLLLSDSGFYLCAWRGAGTSGGEQYFGPGTRLTVT.